This TCR beta chain was identified during a study of CD8 T cells in Susac syndrome. Findings of the study overall: The relatively small number of individuals in the TCR sequencing and HLA analysis was acknowledged by the study.

Germline loops: CDR1 DFQATT, CDR2 SNEGSKA (reference sequence). This CDR3 has 16 residues. Unmatched junction bases numbered 4, after V lost 1 base and J lost 0 bases. Random-hexamer reverse transcription was applied to roughly 0.5 to 1 ug RNA. Via MiXCR, TCRdb re-called the immunoSEQ multiplex PCR reads, giving one row per CDR3 protein. The repertoire holds some 190,000 distinct CDR3 sequences, with roughly 95% as singletons. With regard to this clonotype: Antigen: not known.

Negative isolation yielded CD8+ and CD4+ T cells; FACS enriched TEMRA cells. This chain joins TRBV20-1 and TRBJ2-3; 10 bases map to TRBD2. Source material: CD4+ T cells from PBMCs. The receptor comes from a human donor in good health. CDR3 in amino acids: CSARGLAGSSTDTQYF. Written as DNA, the CDR3 is TGCAGTGCTAGAGGACTAGCGGGCTCTAGCACAGATACGCAGTATTTT.